Listed below are T cell receptor beta chains from one sample, sequenced in a study of T cells after yellow fever vaccination. One entry per CDR3 protein, called by TCRdb with MiXCR from the 5' RACE reads. The table lists about 310,000 distinct CDR3 sequences, roughly 3.5% of them singletons. The sample was PBMCs, taken on the day of the yellow fever booster vaccination. These receptors originate from a young man who received the YFV17D yellow fever vaccine. The CDR3 runs from the conserved cysteine through the conserved F or W. The order of the fields is J gene, V gene, CDR3 protein.

J gene: TRBJ2-2; V gene: TRBV12-3/TRBV12-4; CDR3 protein: CASSFPPRGGAAGELFF
J gene: TRBJ2-5; V gene: TRBV2; CDR3 protein: CASSEAPSGALQETQYF
J gene: TRBJ1-6; V gene: TRBV20-1; CDR3 protein: CSAIANRDSPLHF
J gene: TRBJ1-2; V gene: TRBV7-2; CDR3 protein: CASSQFGTNYGYTF
J gene: TRBJ2-5; V gene: TRBV7-2; CDR3 protein: CASSSRALVRRGGSGTQYF
J gene: TRBJ1-5; V gene: TRBV7-3; CDR3 protein: CASSLKDGHF
J gene: TRBJ1-6; V gene: TRBV7-6; CDR3 protein: CASSLVFGGSNSPLHF
J gene: TRBJ2-3; V gene: TRBV6-5; CDR3 protein: CASSPGGRTDTQYF
J gene: TRBJ1-4; V gene: TRBV5-6; CDR3 protein: CASRSPGPESGGEKLFF
J gene: TRBJ1-2; V gene: TRBV7-9; CDR3 protein: CASSSMVNYGYTF
J gene: TRBJ2-3; V gene: TRBV7-2; CDR3 protein: CASSLNPADTQYF
J gene: TRBJ2-5; V gene: TRBV11-2; CDR3 protein: CASSPPFQETQYF
J gene: TRBJ2-7; V gene: TRBV12-3/TRBV12-4; CDR3 protein: CASSLEGREQYF
J gene: TRBJ2-3; V gene: TRBV6-5; CDR3 protein: CASSPSGGANTDTQYF